This T cell receptor (beta chain) emerged from a study of early T cells in non-severe SARS-CoV-2 infection. One entry per CDR3 protein results from TCRdb running MiXCR on the 5' RACE reads. The sample has approximately 22,000 distinct CDR3 sequences; 5% to 6% are singletons. This clonotype has only a few counts. The TCR comes from an adult who was a healthcare worker with PCR-confirmed SARS-CoV-2 infection or an uninfected control (not recorded which). The sequenced sample was whole blood, obtained at baseline.

The CDR3, as DNA: TGCGCCAGCAGCCAAGGCAGGACCGAAGGGGCCTACGAGCAGTACTTC. It codes for CASSQGRTEGAYEQYF. J is TRBJ2-7 and V is TRBV4-3; weak D call: TRBD1 (5 bases). The germline V and J ends were trimmed by 1 base and 2 bases, with 15 bases remaining between them. Germline CDR1 LGHNA, CDR2 YSLEER. CDR3 length equals 16 residues.